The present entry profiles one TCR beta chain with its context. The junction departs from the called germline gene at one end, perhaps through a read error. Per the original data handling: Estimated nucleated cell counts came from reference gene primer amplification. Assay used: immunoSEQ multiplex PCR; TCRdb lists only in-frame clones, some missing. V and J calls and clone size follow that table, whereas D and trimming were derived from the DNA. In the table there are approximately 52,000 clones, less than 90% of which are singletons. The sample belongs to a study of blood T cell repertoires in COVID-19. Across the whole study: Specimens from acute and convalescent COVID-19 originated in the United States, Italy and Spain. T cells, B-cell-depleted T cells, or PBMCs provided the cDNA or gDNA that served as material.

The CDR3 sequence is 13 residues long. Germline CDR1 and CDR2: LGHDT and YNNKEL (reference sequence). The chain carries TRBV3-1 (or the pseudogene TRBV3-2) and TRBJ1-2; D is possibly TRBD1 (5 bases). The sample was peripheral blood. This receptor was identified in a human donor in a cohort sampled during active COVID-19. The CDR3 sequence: CASSQDRAGQPFF. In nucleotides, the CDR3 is TGTGCCAGCAGCCAAGACAGGGCAGGCCAACCGTTCTTC.